This T cell receptor (beta chain) was found in a study of T cell responses to AZD1222 COVID-19 vaccine. The CDR3 consists of 15 residues. Trimming left V 5 bases short and J 4 bases short, with 15 bases between. Germline CDR1 MDHEN, CDR2 SYDVKM. Assay: immunoSEQ multiplex PCR; the TCRdb copy retains only in-frame clones and omits some. The sample has roughly 180,000 clones; approximately 91% are singletons. This clonotype was obtained from an adult who received the AZD1222 COVID-19 vaccine. This chain connects TRBV28 to TRBJ1-5; D is uncertain. Sequenced material: peripheral blood, taken 28 days after the second AZD1222 dose. This CDR3 is CASSTGRGINQPQHF. CDR3 DNA: TGTGCCAGCAGTACCGGGAGAGGAATAAATCAGCCCCAGCATTTT.